This T cell receptor (beta chain) was captured in a study of control samples from healthy donors and cancer patients. This CDR3 is 16 amino acids long. Germline V lookup: CDR1 SGHNT, CDR2 YYREEE (reference sequence). The V gene end was trimmed by 2 bases and the J gene end by 2 bases; junction bases not matched to a gene: 7. Here immunoSEQ multiplex PCR was the method, and the copy in TCRdb shows in-frame clones only, minus some. The table has about 26,000 clones, 75% to 85% seen once. The specimen sequenced was PBMCs. This receptor was taken from a man aged 55 to 70 with colorectal cancer. The chain is built from TRBV5-4 and TRBJ2-5; 9 bases align to TRBD2. CDR3 loop: CASSFSGGKRQETQYF. The CDR3 bases are TGTGCCAGCAGCTTTAGCGGGGGAAAAAGGCAAGAGACCCAGTACTTC.